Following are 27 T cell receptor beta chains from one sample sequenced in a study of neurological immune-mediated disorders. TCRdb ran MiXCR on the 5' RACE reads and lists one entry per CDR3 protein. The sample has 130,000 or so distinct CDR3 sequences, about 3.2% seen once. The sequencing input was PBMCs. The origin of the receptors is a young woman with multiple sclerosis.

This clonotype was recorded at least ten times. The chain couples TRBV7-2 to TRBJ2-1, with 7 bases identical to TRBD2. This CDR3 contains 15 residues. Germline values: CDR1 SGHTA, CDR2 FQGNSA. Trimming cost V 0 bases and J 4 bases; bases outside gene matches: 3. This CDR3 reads CASSLATSKYNEQFF. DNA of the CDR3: TGTGCCAGCAGCTTAGCGACTAGCAAATACAATGAGCAGTTCTTC. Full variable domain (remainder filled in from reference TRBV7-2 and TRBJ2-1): GAGVSQSPSNKVTEKGKDVELRCDPISGHTALYWYRQSLGQGLEFLIYFQGNSAPDKSGLPSDRFSAERTGGSVSTLTIQRTQQEDSAVYLCASSLATSKYNEQFFGPGTRLTVL.

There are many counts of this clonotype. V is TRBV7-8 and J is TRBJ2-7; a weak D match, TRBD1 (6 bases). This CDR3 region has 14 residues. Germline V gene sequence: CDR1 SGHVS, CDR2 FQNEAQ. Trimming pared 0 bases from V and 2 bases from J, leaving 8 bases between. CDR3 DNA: TGTGCCAGCAGCTTAGCGGGGGCGACCTACGAGCAGTACTTC. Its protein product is CASSLAGATYEQYF.

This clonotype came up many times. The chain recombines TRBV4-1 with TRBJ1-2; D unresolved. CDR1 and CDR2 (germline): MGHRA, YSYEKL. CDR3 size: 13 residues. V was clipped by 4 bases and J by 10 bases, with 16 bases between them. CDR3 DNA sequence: TGCGCCAGCAGCCCGACCCCACCACTTGACTACACCTTC. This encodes CASSPTPPLDYTF.

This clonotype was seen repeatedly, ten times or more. The CDR3 protein is CASSLMASVSEETQYF. Here the CDR3 DNA reads TGTGCCAGCAGTTTAATGGCTAGCGTCTCGGAAGAGACCCAGTACTTC. The rearrangement joins TRBV12-3 or TRBV12-4 to TRBJ2-5; a possible D gene is TRBD2 (6 bases). Trimming shortened V by 2 bases and J by 3 bases, and 16 bases separated the two germline ends. CDR3 length: 16 residues.

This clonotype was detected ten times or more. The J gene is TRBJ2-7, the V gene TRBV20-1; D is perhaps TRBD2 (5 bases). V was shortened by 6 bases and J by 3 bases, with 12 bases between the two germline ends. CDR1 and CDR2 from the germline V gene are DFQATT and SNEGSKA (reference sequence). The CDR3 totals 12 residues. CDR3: CSAEGTRYEQYF. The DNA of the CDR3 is TGCAGTGCCGAGGGCACCCGCTACGAGCAGTACTTC.

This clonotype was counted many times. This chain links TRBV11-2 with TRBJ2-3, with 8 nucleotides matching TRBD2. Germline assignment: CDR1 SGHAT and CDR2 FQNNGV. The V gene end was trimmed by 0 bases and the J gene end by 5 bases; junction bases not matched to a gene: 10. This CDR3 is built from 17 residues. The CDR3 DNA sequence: TGTGCCAGCAGCTTAGATCCGGGAGGGAGTTGGGGAGATACGCAGTATTTT. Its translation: CASSLDPGGSWGDTQYF.

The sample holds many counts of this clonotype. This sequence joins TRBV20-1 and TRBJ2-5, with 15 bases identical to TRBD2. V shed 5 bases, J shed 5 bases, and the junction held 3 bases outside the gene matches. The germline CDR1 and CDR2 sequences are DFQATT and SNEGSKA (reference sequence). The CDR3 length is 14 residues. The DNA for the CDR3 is TGCAGTGCTGGACTAGCGGGGGGGACGGAGACCCAGTACTTC. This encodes CSAGLAGGTETQYF.

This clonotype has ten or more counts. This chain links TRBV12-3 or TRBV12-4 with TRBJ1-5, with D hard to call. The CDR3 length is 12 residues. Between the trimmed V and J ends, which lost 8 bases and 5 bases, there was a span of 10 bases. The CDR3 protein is CASGRAHQPQHF. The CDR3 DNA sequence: TGTGCCAGCGGGAGGGCCCATCAGCCCCAGCATTTT.

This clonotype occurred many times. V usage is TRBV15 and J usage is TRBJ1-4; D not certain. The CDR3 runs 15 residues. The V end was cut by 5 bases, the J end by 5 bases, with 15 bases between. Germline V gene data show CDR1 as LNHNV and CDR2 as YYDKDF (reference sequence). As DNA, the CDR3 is TGTGCCACCAGCTCCCCCAAGGGAAGGAATGAAAAACTGTTTTTT. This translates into CATSSPKGRNEKLFF.

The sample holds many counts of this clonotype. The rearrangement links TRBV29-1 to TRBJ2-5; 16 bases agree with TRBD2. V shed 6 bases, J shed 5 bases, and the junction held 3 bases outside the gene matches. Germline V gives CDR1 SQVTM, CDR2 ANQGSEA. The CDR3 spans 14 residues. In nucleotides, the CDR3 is TGCAGCGTCGGGACTAGCGGGAGGGGGGAGACCCAGTACTTC. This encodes CSVGTSGRGETQYF.

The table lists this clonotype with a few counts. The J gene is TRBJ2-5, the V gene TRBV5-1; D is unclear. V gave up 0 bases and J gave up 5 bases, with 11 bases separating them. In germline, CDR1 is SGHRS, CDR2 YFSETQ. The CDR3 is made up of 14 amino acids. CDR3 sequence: CASSLGPFEETQYF. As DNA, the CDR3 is TGCGCCAGCAGCTTGGGACCCTTTGAGGAGACCCAGTACTTC.

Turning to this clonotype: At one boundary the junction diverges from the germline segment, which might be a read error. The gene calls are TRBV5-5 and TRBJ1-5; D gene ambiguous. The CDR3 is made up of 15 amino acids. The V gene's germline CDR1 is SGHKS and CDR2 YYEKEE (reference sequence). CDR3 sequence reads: CASSLGRNSNQPQNF. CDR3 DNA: TGTGCCAGCAGCTTGGGGCGGAATAGCAATCAGCCCCAGAATTTT.

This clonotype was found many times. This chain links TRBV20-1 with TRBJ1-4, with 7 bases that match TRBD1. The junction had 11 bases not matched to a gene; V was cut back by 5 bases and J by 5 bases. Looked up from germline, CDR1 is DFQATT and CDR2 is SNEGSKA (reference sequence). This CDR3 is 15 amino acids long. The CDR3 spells CSALTTGDLNEKLFF. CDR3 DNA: TGCAGTGCTCTGACAACAGGGGACTTGAATGAAAAACTGTTTTTT.

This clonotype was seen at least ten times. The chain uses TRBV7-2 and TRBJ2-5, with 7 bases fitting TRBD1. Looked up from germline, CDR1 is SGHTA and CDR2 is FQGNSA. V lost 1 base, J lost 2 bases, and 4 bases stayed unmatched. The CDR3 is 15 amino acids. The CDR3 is CASSLVQGSQETQYF. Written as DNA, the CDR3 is TGTGCCAGCAGCTTAGTACAGGGGAGTCAAGAGACCCAGTACTTC.

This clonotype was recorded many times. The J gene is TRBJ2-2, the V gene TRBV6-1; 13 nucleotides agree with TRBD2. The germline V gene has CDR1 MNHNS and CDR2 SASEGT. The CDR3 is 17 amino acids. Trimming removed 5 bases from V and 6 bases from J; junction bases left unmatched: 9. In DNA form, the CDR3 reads TGTGCCAGCAGTAATGACCTGGGACTAGCGGGACCCGGGGAGCTGTTTTTT. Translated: CASSNDLGLAGPGELFF.

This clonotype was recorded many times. CDR3 coding DNA: TGCAGTGCAGCGGGGTTAGGGAGCACTGAAGCTTTCTTT. It is translated as CSAAGLGSTEAFF. This chain connects TRBV20-1 to TRBJ1-1; D gene ambiguous. The CDR3 length is 13 residues. Trimming cost V 6 bases and J 4 bases, with 15 bases left between them. CDR1 and CDR2 from the germline V gene are DFQATT and SNEGSKA (reference sequence).

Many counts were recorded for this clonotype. CDR3 loop: CAISETGGNTIYF. CDR3 coding DNA: TGTGCCATCAGTGAAACAGGGGGAAACACCATATATTTT. The chain links TRBV10-3 to TRBJ1-3, with D possibly matching TRBD1 (6 bases). V was pared by 3 bases and J by 4 bases, with 7 bases between. CDR1 is ENHRY, CDR2 SYGVKD, per germline. The CDR3 extends over 13 amino acids.

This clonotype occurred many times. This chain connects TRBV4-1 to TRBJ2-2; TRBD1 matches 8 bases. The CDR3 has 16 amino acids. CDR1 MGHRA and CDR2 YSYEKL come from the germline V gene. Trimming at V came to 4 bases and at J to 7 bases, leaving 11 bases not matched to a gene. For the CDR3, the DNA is TGCGCCAGCAGCCGAAATATACAGGGGGTGGACGGGGAGCTGTTTTTT. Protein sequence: CASSRNIQGVDGELFF.

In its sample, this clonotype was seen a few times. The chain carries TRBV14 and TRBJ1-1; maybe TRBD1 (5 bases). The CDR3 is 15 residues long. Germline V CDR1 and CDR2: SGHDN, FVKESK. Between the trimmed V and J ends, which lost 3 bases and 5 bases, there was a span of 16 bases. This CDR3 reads CASSQDIRRGTEAFF. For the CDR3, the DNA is TGTGCCAGCAGCCAGGACATACGGAGGGGTACTGAAGCTTTCTTT.

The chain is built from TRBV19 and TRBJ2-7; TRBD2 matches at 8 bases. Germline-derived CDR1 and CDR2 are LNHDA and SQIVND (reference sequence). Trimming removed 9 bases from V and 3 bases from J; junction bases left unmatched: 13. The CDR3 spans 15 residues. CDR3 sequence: CASQLSSGTFYEQYF. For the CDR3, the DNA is TGTGCCAGCCAGCTCAGTAGCGGGACGTTCTACGAGCAGTACTTC.

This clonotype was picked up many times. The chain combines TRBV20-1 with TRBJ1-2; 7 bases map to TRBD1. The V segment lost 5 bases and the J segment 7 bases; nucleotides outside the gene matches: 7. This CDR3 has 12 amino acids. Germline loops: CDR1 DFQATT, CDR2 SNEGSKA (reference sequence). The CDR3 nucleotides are TGCAGTGCTGCCGACAGGGAAGGTGGCTACACCTTC. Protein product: CSAADREGGYTF.

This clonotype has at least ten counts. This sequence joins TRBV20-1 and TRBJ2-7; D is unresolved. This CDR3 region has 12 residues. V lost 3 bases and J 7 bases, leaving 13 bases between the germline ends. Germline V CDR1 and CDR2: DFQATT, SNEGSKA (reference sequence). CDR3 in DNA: TGCAGTGCTAGCGATCTCGCTAGGGAGCAGTACTTC. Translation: CSASDLAREQYF.

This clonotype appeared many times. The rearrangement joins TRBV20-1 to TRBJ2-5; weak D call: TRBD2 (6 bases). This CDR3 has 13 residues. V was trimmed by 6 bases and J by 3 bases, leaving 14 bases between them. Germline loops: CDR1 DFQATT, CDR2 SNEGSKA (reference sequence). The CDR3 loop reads CSAQGAGKETQYF. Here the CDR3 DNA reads TGCAGTGCCCAAGGGGCGGGAAAAGAGACCCAGTACTTC.

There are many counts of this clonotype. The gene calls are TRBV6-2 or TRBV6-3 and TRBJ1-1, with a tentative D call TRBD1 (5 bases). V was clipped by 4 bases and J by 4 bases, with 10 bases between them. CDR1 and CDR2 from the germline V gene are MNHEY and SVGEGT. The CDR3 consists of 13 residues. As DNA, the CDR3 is TGTGCCAGCAGTTTCGGACAAGTCACTGAAGCTTTCTTT. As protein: CASSFGQVTEAFF.

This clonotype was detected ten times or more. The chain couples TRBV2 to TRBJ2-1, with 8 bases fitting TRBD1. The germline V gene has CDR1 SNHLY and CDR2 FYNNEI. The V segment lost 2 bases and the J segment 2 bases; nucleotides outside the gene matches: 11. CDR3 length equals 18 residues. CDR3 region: CASSESLEQGVTYNEQFF. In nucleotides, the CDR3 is TGTGCCAGCAGTGAATCCCTCGAACAGGGGGTGACCTACAATGAGCAGTTCTTC.

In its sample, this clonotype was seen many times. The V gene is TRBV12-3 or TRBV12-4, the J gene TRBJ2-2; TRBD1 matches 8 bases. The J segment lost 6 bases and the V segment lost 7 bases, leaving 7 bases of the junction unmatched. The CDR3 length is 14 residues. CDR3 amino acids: CASTQDRVAGELFF. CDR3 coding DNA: TGTGCCAGCACCCAGGACAGGGTGGCCGGGGAGCTGTTTTTT.

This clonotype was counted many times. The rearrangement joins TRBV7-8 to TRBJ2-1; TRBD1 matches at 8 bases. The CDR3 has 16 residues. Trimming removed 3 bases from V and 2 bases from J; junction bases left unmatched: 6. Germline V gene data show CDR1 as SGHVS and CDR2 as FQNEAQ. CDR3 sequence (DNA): TGTGCCAGCAGCTTCCCGGACAGGGTTCCCTACAATGAGCAGTTCTTC. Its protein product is CASSFPDRVPYNEQFF.